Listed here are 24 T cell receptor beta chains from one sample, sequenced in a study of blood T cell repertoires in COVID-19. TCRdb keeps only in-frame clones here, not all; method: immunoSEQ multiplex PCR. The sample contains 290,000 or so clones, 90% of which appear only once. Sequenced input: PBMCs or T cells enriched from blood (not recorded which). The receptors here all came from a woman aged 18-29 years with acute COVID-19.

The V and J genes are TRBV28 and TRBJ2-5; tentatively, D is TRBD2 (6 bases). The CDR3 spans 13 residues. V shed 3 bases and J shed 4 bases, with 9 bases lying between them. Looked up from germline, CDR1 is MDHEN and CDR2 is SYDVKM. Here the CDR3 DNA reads TGTGCCAGCAGTTTGGTGGGGGGAGAGACCCAGTACTTC. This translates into CASSLVGGETQYF. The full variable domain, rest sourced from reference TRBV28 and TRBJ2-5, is DVKVTQSSRYLVKRTGEKVFLECVQDMDHENMFWYRQDPGLGLRLIYFSYDVKMKEKGDIPEGYSVSREKKERFSLILESASTNQTSMYLCASSLVGGETQYFGPGTRLLVL.

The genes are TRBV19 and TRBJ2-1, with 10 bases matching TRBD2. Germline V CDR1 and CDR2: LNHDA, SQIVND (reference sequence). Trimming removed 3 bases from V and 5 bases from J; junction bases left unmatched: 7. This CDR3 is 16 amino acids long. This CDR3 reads CASSIGTSGIDNEQFF. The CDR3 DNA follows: TGTGCCAGTAGTATCGGTACTAGCGGGATCGACAATGAGCAGTTCTTC.

Here the CDR3 DNA reads TGTGCCAGCAGTCGGTGGATTGTAGGGGACTACCAAAACTCCTACGAGCAGTACTTC. Its protein product is CASSRWIVGDYQNSYEQYF. V gene TRBV14 combines with J gene TRBJ2-7, with 7 positions matching TRBD2. The V gene end was trimmed by 6 bases and the J gene end by 0 bases; junction bases not matched to a gene: 20. The CDR3 spans 19 residues. Germline values: CDR1 SGHDN, CDR2 FVKESK.

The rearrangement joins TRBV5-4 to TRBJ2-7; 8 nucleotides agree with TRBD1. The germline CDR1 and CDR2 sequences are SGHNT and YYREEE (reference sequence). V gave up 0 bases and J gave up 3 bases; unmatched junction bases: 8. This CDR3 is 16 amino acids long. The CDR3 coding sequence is TGTGCCAGCAGCTTGGACCCTGGGACAGGTCTCTACGAGCAGTACTTC. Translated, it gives CASSLDPGTGLYEQYF.

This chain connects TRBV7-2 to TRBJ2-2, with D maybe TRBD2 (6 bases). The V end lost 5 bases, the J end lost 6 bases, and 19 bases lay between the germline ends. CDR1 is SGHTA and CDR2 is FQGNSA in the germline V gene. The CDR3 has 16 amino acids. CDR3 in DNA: TGTGCCAGCAGCGGGAGGTCCATGCAACCCCCCGGGGAGCTGTTTTTT. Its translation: CASSGRSMQPPGELFF. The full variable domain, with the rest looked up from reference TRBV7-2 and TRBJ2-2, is GAGVSQSPSNKVTEKGKDVELRCDPISGHTALYWYRQSLGQGLEFLIYFQGNSAPDKSGLPSDRFSAERTGGSVSTLTIQRTQQEDSAVYLCASSGRSMQPPGELFFGEGSRLTVL.

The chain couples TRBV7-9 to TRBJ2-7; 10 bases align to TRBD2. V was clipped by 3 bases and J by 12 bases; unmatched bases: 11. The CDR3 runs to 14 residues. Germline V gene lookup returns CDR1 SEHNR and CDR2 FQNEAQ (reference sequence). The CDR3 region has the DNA TGTGCCAGCAGCTTGTCTAGCGGGAGTTTGGTTCTGTACTTC. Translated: CASSLSSGSLVLYF.

CDR3 amino acids: CASSSRPRDRGYEQYF. Written as DNA, the CDR3 is TGTGCCAGCAGCTCGCGACCCAGGGACAGGGGTTACGAGCAGTACTTC. This chain connects TRBV7-3 to TRBJ2-7; TRBD1 matches 10 bases. Germline CDR1 is SGHTA and CDR2 is FQGTGA. The CDR3 has 16 amino acids. V was pared by 4 bases and J by 4 bases, with 10 bases of the junction left unmatched.

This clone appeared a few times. Written as DNA, the CDR3 is TGTGCCAGCAGTTTCCGGACACCCAATCAGCCCCAGCATTTT. This gives the protein CASSFRTPNQPQHF. The chain uses TRBV27 and TRBJ1-5, with a weak D call TRBD1 (5 bases). V lost 3 bases and J lost 3, with 9 bases in between. Germline CDR1 MNHEY, CDR2 SMNVEV (reference sequence). The CDR3 runs 14 residues.

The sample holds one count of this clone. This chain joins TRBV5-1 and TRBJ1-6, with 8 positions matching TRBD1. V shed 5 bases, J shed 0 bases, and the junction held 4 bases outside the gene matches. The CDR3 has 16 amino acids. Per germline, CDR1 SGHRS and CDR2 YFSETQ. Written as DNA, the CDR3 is TGCGCCAGCAGTCGGACAGGGAGCTCCTATAATTCACCCCTCCACTTT. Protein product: CASSRTGSSYNSPLHF.

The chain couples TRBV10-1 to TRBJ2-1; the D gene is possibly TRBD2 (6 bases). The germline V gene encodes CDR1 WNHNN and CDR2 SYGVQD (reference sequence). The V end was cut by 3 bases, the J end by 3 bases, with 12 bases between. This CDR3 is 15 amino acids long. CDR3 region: CASSDLAEGYNEQFF. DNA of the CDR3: TGCGCCAGCAGTGATTTAGCGGAGGGCTACAATGAGCAGTTCTTC.

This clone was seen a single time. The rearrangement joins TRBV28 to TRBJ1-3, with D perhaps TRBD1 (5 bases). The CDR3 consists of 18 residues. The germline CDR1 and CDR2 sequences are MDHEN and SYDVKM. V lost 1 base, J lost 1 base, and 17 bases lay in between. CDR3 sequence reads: CASSLFSIVEGSGNTIYF. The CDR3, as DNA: TGTGCCAGCAGTTTATTCAGTATAGTGGAGGGGTCTGGAAACACCATATATTTT.

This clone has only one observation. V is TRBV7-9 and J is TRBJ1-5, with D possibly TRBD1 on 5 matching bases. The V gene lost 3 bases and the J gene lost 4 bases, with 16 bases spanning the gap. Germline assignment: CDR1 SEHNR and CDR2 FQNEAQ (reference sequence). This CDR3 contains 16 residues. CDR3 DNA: TGTGCCAGCAGCTTTGGGGCTGGGTCACATAATCAGCCCCAGCATTTT. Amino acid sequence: CASSFGAGSHNQPQHF.

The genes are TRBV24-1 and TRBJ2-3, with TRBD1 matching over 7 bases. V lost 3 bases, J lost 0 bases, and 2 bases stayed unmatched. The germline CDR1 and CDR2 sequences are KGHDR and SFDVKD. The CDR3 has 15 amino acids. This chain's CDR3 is CATSDAQGSTDTQYF. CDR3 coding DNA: TGTGCCACCAGTGATGCACAGGGGAGCACAGATACGCAGTATTTT.

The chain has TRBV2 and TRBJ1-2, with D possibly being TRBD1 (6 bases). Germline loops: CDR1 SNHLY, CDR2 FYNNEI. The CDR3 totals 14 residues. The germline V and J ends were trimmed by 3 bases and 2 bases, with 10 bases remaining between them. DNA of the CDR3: TGTGCCAGCAGTGAGTCAGGGGAGAACTATGGCTACACCTTC. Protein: CASSESGENYGYTF. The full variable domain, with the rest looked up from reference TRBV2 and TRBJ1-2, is EPEVTQTPSHQVTQMGQEVILRCVPISNHLYFYWYRQILGQKVEFLVSFYNNEISEKSEIFDDQFSVERPDGSNFTLKIRSTKLEDSAMYFCASSESGENYGYTFGSGTRLTVV.

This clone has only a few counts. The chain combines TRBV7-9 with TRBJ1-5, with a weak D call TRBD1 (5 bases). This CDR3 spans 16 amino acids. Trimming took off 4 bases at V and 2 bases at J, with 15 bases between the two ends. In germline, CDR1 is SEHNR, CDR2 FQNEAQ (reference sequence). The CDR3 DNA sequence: TGTGCCAGCAGCTCGGGAGGGGCGACGGGCAATCAGCCCCAGCATTTT. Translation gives CASSSGGATGNQPQHF.

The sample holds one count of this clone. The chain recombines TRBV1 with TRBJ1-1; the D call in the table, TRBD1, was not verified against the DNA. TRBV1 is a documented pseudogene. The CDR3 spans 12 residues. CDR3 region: CTSSQGLNEAFF. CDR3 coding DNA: TGCACCAGCAGCCAAGGGCTTAATGAAGCTTTCTTT.

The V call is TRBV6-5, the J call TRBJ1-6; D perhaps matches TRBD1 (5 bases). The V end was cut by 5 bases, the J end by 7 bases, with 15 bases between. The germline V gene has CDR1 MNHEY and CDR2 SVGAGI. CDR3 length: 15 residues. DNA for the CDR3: TGTGCCAGCAGTCTCCAGGGCCTTCCCAATTCACCCCTCCACTTT. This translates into CASSLQGLPNSPLHF.

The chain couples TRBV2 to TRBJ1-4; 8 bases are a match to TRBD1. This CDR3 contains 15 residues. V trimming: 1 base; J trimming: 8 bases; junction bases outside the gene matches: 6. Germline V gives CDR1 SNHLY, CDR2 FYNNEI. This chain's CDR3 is CASSEGDRRSEKLFF. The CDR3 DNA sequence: TGTGCCAGCAGTGAAGGGGACAGGCGGAGCGAAAAACTGTTTTTT.

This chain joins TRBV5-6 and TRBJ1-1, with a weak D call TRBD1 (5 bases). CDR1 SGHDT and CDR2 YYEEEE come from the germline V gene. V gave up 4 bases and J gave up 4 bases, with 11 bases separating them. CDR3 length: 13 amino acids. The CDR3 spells CASSLGGATEAFF. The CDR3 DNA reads TGTGCCAGCAGCCTCGGTGGGGCCACTGAAGCTTTCTTT.

The CDR3 bases are TGTGCCAGCAGGGACAGCACACAAGAGACCCAGTACTTC. This encodes CASRDSTQETQYF. This chain joins TRBV28 and TRBJ2-5, with D tentatively TRBD1 (6 bases). The germline gives CDR1 MDHEN, CDR2 SYDVKM. V lost 6 bases and J 2 bases, leaving 10 bases between the germline ends. The length of the CDR3 is 13 residues.

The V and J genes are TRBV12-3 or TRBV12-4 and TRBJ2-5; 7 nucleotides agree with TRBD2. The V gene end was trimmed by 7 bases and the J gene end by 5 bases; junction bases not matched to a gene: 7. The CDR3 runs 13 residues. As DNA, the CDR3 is TGTGCCAGCACTTCGGGGGGTACTGAGACCCAGTACTTC. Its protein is CASTSGGTETQYF.

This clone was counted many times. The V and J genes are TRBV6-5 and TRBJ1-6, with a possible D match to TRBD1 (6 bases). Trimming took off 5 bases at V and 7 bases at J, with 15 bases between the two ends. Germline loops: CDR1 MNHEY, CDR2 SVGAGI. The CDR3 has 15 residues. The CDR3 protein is CASSPQGSANSPLHF. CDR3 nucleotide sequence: TGTGCCAGCAGTCCTCAGGGGTCAGCGAATTCACCCCTCCACTTT.

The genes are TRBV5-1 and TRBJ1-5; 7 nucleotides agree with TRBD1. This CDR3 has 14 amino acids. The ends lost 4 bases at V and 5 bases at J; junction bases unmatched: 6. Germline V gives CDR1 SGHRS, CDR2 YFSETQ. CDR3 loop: CASSEGTEYQPQHF. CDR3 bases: TGCGCCAGCAGCGAAGGGACAGAATATCAGCCCCAGCATTTT.

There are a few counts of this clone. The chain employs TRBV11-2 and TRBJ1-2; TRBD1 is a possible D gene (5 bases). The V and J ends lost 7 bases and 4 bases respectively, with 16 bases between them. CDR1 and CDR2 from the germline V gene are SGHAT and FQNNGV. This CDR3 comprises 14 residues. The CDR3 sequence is CASKPGDSFYGYTF. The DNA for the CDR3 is TGTGCCAGCAAACCAGGTGACAGTTTCTATGGCTACACCTTC. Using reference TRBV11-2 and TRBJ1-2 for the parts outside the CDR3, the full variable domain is EAGVAQSPRYKIIEKRQSVAFWCNPISGHATLYWYQQILGQGPKLLIQFQNNGVVDDSQLPKDRFSAERLKGVDSTLKIQPAKLEDSAVYLCASKPGDSFYGYTFGSGTRLTVV.